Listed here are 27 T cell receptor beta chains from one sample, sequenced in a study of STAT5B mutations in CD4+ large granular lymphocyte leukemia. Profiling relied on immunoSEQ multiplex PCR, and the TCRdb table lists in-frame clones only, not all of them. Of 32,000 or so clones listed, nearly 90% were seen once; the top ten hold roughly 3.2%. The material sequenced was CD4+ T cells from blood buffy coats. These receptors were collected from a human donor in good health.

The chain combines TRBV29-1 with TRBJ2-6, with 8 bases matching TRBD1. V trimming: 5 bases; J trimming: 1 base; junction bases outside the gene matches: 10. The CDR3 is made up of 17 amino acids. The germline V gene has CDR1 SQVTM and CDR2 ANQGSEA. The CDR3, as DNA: TGCAGCGTTTTGGATCGGGACAGGAGGTCTGGGGCCAACGTCCTGACTTTC. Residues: CSVLDRDRRSGANVLTF. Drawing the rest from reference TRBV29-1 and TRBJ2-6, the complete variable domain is SAVISQKPSRDICQRGTSLTIQCQVDSQVTMMFWYRQQPGQSLTLIATANQGSEATYESGFVIDKFPISRPNLTFSTLTVSNMSPEDSSIYLCSVLDRDRRSGANVLTFGAGSRLTVL.

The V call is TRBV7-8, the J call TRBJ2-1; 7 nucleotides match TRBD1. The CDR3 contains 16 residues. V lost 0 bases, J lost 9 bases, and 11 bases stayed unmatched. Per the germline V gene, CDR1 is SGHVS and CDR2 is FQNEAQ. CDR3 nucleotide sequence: TGTGCCAGCAGCTTAGCGCGCGGACAGGTCTTTGGTGAGCAGTTCTTC. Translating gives CASSLARGQVFGEQFF.

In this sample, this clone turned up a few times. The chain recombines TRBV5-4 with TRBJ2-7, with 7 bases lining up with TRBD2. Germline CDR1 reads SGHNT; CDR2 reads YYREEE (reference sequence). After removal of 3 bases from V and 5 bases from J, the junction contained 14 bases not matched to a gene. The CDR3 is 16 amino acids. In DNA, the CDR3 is TGTGCCAGCAGCTCCCGGGGCGGGGGAGGGCCCAACGAGCAGTACTTC. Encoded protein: CASSSRGGGGPNEQYF.

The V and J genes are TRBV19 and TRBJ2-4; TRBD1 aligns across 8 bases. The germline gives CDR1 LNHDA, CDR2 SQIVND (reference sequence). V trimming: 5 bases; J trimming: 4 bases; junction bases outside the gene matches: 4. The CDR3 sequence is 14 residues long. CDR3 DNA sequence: TGTGCCAGTAGTGTTACAGGGGGGAAAAACATTCAGTACTTC. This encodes CASSVTGGKNIQYF.

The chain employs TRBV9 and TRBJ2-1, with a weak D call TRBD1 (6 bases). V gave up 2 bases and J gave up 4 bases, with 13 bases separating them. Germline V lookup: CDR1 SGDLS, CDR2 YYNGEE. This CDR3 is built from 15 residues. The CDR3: CASSVLDSPYNEQFF. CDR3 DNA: TGTGCCAGCAGCGTTCTGGACAGCCCATACAATGAGCAGTTCTTC.

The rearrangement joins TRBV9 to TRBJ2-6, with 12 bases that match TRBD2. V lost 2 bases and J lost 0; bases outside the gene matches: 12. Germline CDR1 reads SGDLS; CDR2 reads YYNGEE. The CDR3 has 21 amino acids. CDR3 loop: CASSVRDRGLAGRSGANVLTF. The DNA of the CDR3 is TGTGCCAGCAGCGTCCGGGACAGGGGACTAGCGGGCCGCTCTGGGGCCAACGTCCTGACTTTC.

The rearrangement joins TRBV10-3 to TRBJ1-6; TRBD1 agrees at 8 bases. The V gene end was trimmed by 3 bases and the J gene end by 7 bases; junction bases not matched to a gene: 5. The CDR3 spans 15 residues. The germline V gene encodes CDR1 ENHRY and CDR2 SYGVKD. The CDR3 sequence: CAISDPRQGNSPLHF. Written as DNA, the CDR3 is TGTGCCATCAGTGACCCCCGACAGGGGAATTCACCCCTCCACTTT.

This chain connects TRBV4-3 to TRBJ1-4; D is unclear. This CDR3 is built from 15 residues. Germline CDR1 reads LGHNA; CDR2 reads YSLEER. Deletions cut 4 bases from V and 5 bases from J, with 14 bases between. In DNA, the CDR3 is TGCGCCAGCAGCCCCATGGACGGAAGGAATGAAAAACTGTTTTTT. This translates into CASSPMDGRNEKLFF.

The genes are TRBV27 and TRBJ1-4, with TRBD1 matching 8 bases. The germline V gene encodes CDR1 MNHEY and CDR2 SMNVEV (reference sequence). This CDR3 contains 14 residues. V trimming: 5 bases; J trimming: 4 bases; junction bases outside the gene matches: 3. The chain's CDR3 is CASSRDRNNEKLFF. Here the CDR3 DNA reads TGTGCCAGCAGTCGGGACAGGAATAATGAAAAACTGTTTTTT.

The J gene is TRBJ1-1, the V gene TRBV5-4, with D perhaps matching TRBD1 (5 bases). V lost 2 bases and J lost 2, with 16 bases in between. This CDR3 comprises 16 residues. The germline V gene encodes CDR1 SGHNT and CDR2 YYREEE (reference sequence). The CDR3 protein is CASSFALGGTNTEAFF. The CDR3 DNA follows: TGTGCCAGCAGCTTCGCCCTTGGGGGGACCAACACTGAAGCTTTCTTT.

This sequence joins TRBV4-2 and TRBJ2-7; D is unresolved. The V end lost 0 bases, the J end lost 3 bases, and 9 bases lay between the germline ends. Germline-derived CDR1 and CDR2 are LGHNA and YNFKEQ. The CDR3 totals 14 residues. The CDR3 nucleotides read TGTGCCAGCAGCCAAGAGGTCGGAATCTACGAGCAGTACTTC. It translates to CASSQEVGIYEQYF.

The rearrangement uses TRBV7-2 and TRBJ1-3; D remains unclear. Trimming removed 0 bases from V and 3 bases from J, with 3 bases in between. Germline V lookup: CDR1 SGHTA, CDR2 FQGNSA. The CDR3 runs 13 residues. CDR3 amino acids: CASSLASGNTIYF. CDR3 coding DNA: TGTGCCAGCAGCTTAGCCAGTGGAAACACCATATATTTT.

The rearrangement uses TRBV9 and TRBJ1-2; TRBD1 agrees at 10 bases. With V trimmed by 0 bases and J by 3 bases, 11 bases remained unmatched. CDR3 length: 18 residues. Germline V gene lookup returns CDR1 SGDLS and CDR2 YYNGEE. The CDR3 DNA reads TGTGCCAGCAGCGTAGACGGGACAGGGGTAGAGGGGGACTATGGCTACACCTTC. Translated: CASSVDGTGVEGDYGYTF.

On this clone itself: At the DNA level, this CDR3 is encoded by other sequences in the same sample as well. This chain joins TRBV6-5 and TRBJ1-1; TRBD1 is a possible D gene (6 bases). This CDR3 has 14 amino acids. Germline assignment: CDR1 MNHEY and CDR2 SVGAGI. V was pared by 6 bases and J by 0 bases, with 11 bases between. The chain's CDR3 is CASSKQGMNTEAFF. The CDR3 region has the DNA TGTGCCAGCAGCAAACAGGGTATGAACACTGAAGCTTTCTTT.

The CDR3 loop reads CASREDGYTEAFF. The CDR3 DNA is TGCGCCAGCAGAGAAGACGGATACACTGAAGCTTTCTTT. V is TRBV5-1 and J is TRBJ1-1; D remains ambiguous. V lost 5 bases, J lost 3 bases, and 11 bases lay in between. Germline V lookup: CDR1 SGHRS, CDR2 YFSETQ. This CDR3 is 13 amino acids long.

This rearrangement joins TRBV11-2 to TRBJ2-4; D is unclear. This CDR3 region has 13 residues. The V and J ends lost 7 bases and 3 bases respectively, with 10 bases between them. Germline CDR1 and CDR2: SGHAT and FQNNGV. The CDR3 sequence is CASTTGGKNIQYF. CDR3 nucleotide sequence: TGTGCCAGCACCACGGGTGGCAAAAACATTCAGTACTTC. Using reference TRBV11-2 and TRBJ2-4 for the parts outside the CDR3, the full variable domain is EAGVAQSPRYKIIEKRQSVAFWCNPISGHATLYWYQQILGQGPKLLIQFQNNGVVDDSQLPKDRFSAERLKGVDSTLKIQPAKLEDSAVYLCASTTGGKNIQYFGAGTRLSVL.

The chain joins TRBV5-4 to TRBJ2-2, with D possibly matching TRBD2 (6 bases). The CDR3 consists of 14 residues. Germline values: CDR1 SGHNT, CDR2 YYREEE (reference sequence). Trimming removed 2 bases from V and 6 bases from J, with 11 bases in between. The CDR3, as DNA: TGTGCCAGCAGCTTTCCGGGAGAGGCCGGGGAGCTGTTTTTT. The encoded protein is CASSFPGEAGELFF. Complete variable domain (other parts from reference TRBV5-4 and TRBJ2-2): ETGVTQSPTHLIKTRGQQVTLRCSSQSGHNTVSWYQQALGQGPQFIFQYYREEENGRGNFPPRFSGLQFPNYSSELNVNALELDDSALYLCASSFPGEAGELFFGEGSRLTVL.

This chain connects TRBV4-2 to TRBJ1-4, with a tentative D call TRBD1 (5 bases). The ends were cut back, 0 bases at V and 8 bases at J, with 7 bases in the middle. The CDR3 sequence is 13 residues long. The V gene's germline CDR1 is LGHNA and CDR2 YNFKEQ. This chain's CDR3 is CASSQEWGEKLFF. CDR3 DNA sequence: TGTGCCAGCAGCCAAGAGTGGGGGGAAAAACTGTTTTTT.

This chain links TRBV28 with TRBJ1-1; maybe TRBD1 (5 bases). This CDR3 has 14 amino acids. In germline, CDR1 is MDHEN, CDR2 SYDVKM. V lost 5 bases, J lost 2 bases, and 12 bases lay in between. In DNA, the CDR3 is TGTGCCAGCAGTGGGGCCCAGGTAAACACTGAAGCTTTCTTT. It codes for CASSGAQVNTEAFF.

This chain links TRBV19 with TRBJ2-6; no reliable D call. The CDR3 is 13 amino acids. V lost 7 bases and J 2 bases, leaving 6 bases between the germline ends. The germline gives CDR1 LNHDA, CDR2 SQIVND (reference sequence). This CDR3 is CASNNAGANVLTF. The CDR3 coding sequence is TGTGCCAGTAATAACGCTGGGGCCAACGTCCTGACTTTC.

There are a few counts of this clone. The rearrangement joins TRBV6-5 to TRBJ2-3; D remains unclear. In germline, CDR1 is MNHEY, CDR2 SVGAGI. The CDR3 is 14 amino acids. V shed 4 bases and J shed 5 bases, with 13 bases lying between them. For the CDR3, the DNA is TGTGCCAGCAGTTCCCGATCGATAGTAGATACGCAGTATTTT. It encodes CASSSRSIVDTQYF.

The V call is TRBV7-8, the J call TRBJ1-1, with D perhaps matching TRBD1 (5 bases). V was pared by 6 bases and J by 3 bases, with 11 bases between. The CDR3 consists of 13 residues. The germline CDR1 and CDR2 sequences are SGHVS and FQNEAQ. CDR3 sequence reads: CASSRGGDTEAFF. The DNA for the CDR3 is TGTGCCAGCAGTCGGGGGGGGGACACTGAAGCTTTCTTT.

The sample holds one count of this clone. For the CDR3, the DNA is TGTGCCAGCAGTTTGGCCGGGGGTTCGAACTATGGCTACACCTTC. It yields the protein CASSLAGGSNYGYTF. The chain has TRBV28 and TRBJ1-2, with D maybe TRBD1 (5 bases). With 3 bases removed from V and 2 bases from J, the gap between germline ends came to 13 bases. In germline, CDR1 is MDHEN, CDR2 SYDVKM. CDR3 length equals 15 residues.

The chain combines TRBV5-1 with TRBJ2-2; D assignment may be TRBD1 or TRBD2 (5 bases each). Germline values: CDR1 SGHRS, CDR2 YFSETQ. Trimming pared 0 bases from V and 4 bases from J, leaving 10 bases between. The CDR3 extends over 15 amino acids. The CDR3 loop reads CASSLDGTVTGELFF. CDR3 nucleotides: TGCGCCAGCAGCTTGGACGGGACGGTCACCGGGGAGCTGTTTTTT.

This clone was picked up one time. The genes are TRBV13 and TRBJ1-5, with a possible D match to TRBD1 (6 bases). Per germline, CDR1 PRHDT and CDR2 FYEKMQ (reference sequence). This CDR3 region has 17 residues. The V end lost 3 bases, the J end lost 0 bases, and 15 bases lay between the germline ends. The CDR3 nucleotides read TGTGCCAGCAGCTTTGGTGGTGGGGGGCTTAGCAATCAGCCCCAGCATTTT. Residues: CASSFGGGGLSNQPQHF.

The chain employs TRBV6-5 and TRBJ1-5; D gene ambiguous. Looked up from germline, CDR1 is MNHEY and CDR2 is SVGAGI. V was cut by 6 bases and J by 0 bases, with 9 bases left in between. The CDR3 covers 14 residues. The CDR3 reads CASSRWLSNQPQHF. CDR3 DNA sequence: TGTGCCAGCAGCCGGTGGCTTAGCAATCAGCCCCAGCATTTT.

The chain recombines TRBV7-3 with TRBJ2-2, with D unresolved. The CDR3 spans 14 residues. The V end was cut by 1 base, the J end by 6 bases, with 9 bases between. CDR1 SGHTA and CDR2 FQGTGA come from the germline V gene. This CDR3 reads CASSLSGLSGELFF. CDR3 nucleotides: TGTGCCAGCAGCTTAAGTGGGTTGTCCGGGGAGCTGTTTTTT.